The sequence of this T cell receptor beta chain was determined in a study of OX40 agonist ivuxolimab in advanced cancers. The CDR3 sequence is 16 residues long. Germline V lookup: CDR1 SGHTA, CDR2 FQGNSA. The V end was cut by 5 bases, the J end by 0 bases, with 13 bases between. The protocol was immunoSEQ multiplex PCR, while the TCRdb copy is restricted to in-frame clones and leaves out a portion. The sample shows about 90,000 clones, roughly 91% of them seen only once. This clonotype was sampled from an adult with an advanced solid tumor such as melanoma, head and neck, liver or kidney cancer. The genes are TRBV7-2 and TRBJ2-2, with a weak D call TRBD2 (6 bases). The sample consisted of CD4+ or CD8+ T cells sorted from blood, taken in a trial of the OX40 agonist ivuxolimab. In DNA, the CDR3 is TGTGCCAGCAGCGCGTTAGCGGCCACGAACACCGGGGAGCTGTTTTTT. Translating it yields CASSALAATNTGELFF.